A selection of T cell receptor beta chains follows, all from one sample in a study of T-cell reconstitution after alpha-beta-depleted transplantation in children. A single record per CDR3 protein comes from TCRdb applying MiXCR to the PCR reads. The sample includes around 480,000 distinct CDR3 sequences, about 33% of them seen just once. Source: PBMCs from the stem cell graft donor, taken from the stem cell graft. The receptors originated from a human donor who donated a stem cell graft to a child with aplastic anemia. Each CDR3 is given with its conserved first and last residue. A D gene is named only where the DNA matches it firmly. The size of a clone is reported for some rows only, either as once, few or many, or as a class for expanded clones.

cdr3_nt: TGTGCCACCAGTGACCCACGGACAGGGGTGGCCGGGGAGCTGTTTTTT
cdr3_aa: CATSDPRTGVAGELFF
clone_size: NA
j_call: TRBJ2-2
d_call: TRBD1
v_call: TRBV24-1

cdr3_nt: TGTGCCAGCAGCCCCACAGGTCGGGGACAGGGGGTCTATGGCTACACCTTC
cdr3_aa: CASSPTGRGQGVYGYTF
clone_size: NA
j_call: TRBJ1-2
d_call: TRBD1
v_call: TRBV7-2

cdr3_nt: TGTGCCAGCAGTTATGAACACCGACAGGCAGCTTTCTTT
cdr3_aa: CASSYEHRQAAFF
clone_size: NA
j_call: TRBJ1-1
d_call: NA
v_call: TRBV28

cdr3_nt: TGTGCCACCAGCAGAGATCTTCTCGTACCAACCTACGAGCAGTACTTC
cdr3_aa: CATSRDLLVPTYEQYF
clone_size: NA
j_call: TRBJ2-7
d_call: NA
v_call: TRBV15

cdr3_nt: TGTGCCACCAGTGATTTGCTCCGACAGTACTCCTACGAGCAGTACTTC
cdr3_aa: CATSDLLRQYSYEQYF
clone_size: NA
j_call: TRBJ2-7
d_call: NA
v_call: TRBV24-1

cdr3_nt: TGCAGTGCTAGGGAGCCTAGCGGGAAAAGCACAGATACGCAGTATTTT
cdr3_aa: CSAREPSGKSTDTQYF
clone_size: NA
j_call: TRBJ2-3
d_call: TRBD2
v_call: TRBV20-1

cdr3_nt: TGTGCCATCGGGGGGACTAGCGACAGAGACGTTACTTTATACAATGAGCAGTTCTTC
cdr3_aa: CAIGGTSDRDVTLYNEQFF
clone_size: NA
j_call: TRBJ2-1
d_call: TRBD2
v_call: TRBV28

cdr3_nt: TGCGCCAGCAGCTTGGCCCGGCTACCCGGGGGGCATACGCAGTATTTT
cdr3_aa: CASSLARLPGGHTQYF
clone_size: NA
j_call: TRBJ2-3
d_call: NA
v_call: TRBV5-1

cdr3_nt: TGTGCCATCAGTAAGACAGGCACAGATACGCAGTATTTT
cdr3_aa: CAISKTGTDTQYF
clone_size: NA
j_call: TRBJ2-3
d_call: NA
v_call: TRBV10-3

cdr3_nt: TGCAGTGCTAGACCCCTAACTGAGGGGGCTGGCCTCTACGAGCAGTACTTC
cdr3_aa: CSARPLTEGAGLYEQYF
clone_size: NA
j_call: TRBJ2-7
d_call: TRBD1
v_call: TRBV20-1

cdr3_nt: TGTGCCATCAGTGAGGGGGGCCTGAATACCAATGAGCAGTTCTTC
cdr3_aa: CAISEGGLNTNEQFF
clone_size: NA
j_call: TRBJ2-1
d_call: NA
v_call: TRBV10-3

cdr3_nt: TGTGCCAGCAGCGTAGCCGGCTTCTCTGGAAACACCATATATTTT
cdr3_aa: CASSVAGFSGNTIYF
clone_size: NA
j_call: TRBJ1-3
d_call: NA
v_call: TRBV9

cdr3_nt: TGTGCCTGGACGAAAGGACAGGGGGTAGAGCCCCAGCATTTT
cdr3_aa: CAWTKGQGVEPQHF
clone_size: NA
j_call: TRBJ1-5
d_call: TRBD1
v_call: TRBV30

cdr3_nt: TGCAGCGTGGGTCTACAGTACACCGGGGAGCTGTTTTTT
cdr3_aa: CSVGLQYTGELFF
clone_size: NA
j_call: TRBJ2-2
d_call: NA
v_call: TRBV29-1

cdr3_nt: TGTGCCAGTACCGACAGGGGTGCAGATACGCAGTATTTT
cdr3_aa: CASTDRGADTQYF
clone_size: NA
j_call: TRBJ2-3
d_call: TRBD1
v_call: TRBV19

cdr3_nt: TGTGCCAGCAGGCCGGCGGGCAACGGGAATTCACCCCTCCACTTT
cdr3_aa: CASRPAGNGNSPLHF
clone_size: NA
j_call: TRBJ1-6
d_call: NA
v_call: TRBV27

cdr3_nt: TGTGCCACCAGCAGGCTCACTTCCGACTACGAGCAGTACTTC
cdr3_aa: CATSRLTSDYEQYF
clone_size: NA
j_call: TRBJ2-7
d_call: NA
v_call: TRBV15

cdr3_nt: TGTGCCAGCAGCGCGGATCTCGTCACAGATACGCAGTATTTT
cdr3_aa: CASSADLVTDTQYF
clone_size: few
j_call: TRBJ2-3
d_call: NA
v_call: TRBV9

cdr3_nt: TGTGCCACCGGGACAGGGGGCTATGGCTACACCTTC
cdr3_aa: CATGTGGYGYTF
clone_size: few
j_call: TRBJ1-2
d_call: TRBD1
v_call: TRBV24-1

cdr3_nt: TGTGCCGTCGGGACTAGCGGATACAATGAGCAGTTCTTC
cdr3_aa: CAVGTSGYNEQFF
clone_size: NA
j_call: TRBJ2-1
d_call: TRBD2
v_call: TRBV15

cdr3_nt: TGTGCCAGCAGCTTACTCCCAGGGAACACGGGAGGGGACCGCTTC
cdr3_aa: CASSLLPGNTGGDRF
clone_size: once
j_call: TRBJ2-1
d_call: TRBD2
v_call: TRBV7-9

cdr3_nt: TGTGCCAGCAGCCCGGACTCAGATACGCAGTATTTT
cdr3_aa: CASSPDSDTQYF
clone_size: NA
j_call: TRBJ2-3
d_call: NA
v_call: TRBV7-9

cdr3_nt: TGCAGTGCTAGGGTAGGGGGGGTATCAACTGAAGCTTTCTTT
cdr3_aa: CSARVGGVSTEAFF
clone_size: NA
j_call: TRBJ1-1
d_call: NA
v_call: TRBV20-1

cdr3_nt: TGTGCCACCAGTGAATCCCCCGGGACTAGCGGGAGCTTCACAGATACGCAGTATTTT
cdr3_aa: CATSESPGTSGSFTDTQYF
clone_size: NA
j_call: TRBJ2-3
d_call: TRBD2
v_call: TRBV24-1

cdr3_nt: TGTGCCAGCATGCAGTGGGGACTCCTTGATACGCAGTATTTT
cdr3_aa: CASMQWGLLDTQYF
clone_size: NA
j_call: TRBJ2-3
d_call: NA
v_call: TRBV12-3/TRBV12-4

cdr3_nt: TGTGCCAGTAGTATTGAAGCGGGACGGGAGACCCAGTACTTC
cdr3_aa: CASSIEAGRETQYF
clone_size: NA
j_call: TRBJ2-5
d_call: TRBD2
v_call: TRBV19

cdr3_nt: TGTGCCAGCAGCCCGGTGGGGGACAGGATGATTGGGCAGTTCTTC
cdr3_aa: CASSPVGDRMIGQFF
clone_size: few
j_call: TRBJ2-1
d_call: TRBD1
v_call: TRBV5-6

cdr3_nt: TGCAGTGCTACTCAGGGGGCCGTCCAAGAGACCAAGTACTTC
cdr3_aa: CSATQGAVQETKYF
clone_size: NA
j_call: TRBJ2-5
d_call: TRBD1
v_call: TRBV20-1

cdr3_nt: TGTGCCAGCAGTTTTAACAGGGGGGGAGAGACCCAGTACTTC
cdr3_aa: CASSFNRGGETQYF
clone_size: few
j_call: TRBJ2-5
d_call: NA
v_call: TRBV12-3/TRBV12-4

cdr3_nt: TGTGCCAGCAGCCATGTAAACCGGGACACCCCGTTCTTC
cdr3_aa: CASSHVNRDTPFF
clone_size: few
j_call: TRBJ2-1
d_call: NA
v_call: TRBV3-1

cdr3_nt: TGCAGTGGACTGGGGGGGAACACTGAAGCTTTCTTT
cdr3_aa: CSGLGGNTEAFF
clone_size: few
j_call: TRBJ1-1
d_call: NA
v_call: TRBV20-1

cdr3_nt: TGTGCCTGGAGTTCCCCACCGACATGGGGCTTCGAGCAGTACTTC
cdr3_aa: CAWSSPPTWGFEQYF
clone_size: NA
j_call: TRBJ2-7
d_call: NA
v_call: TRBV30

cdr3_nt: TGCAGCGTTGATTTTCGGCAGACCCAGTACTTC
cdr3_aa: CSVDFRQTQYF
clone_size: NA
j_call: TRBJ2-5
d_call: NA
v_call: TRBV29-1

cdr3_nt: TGTGCCAGCAGCTTCCCCTCAAACCCTAGCGGGAGGATGTCAGATACGCAGTATTTT
cdr3_aa: CASSFPSNPSGRMSDTQYF
clone_size: NA
j_call: TRBJ2-3
d_call: TRBD2
v_call: TRBV9

cdr3_nt: TGTGCCAGCAGCTGGTCTTCCAGTGTGTCCAAAAACATTCAGTACTTC
cdr3_aa: CASSWSSSVSKNIQYF
clone_size: NA
j_call: TRBJ2-4
d_call: NA
v_call: TRBV11-1

cdr3_nt: TGTGCCAGCAGCGTGGGGACTAGCGGACTAAGCACAGATACGCAGTATTTT
cdr3_aa: CASSVGTSGLSTDTQYF
clone_size: NA
j_call: TRBJ2-3
d_call: TRBD2
v_call: TRBV9

cdr3_nt: TGTGCCAGCAGAGGTCTAGCGGGAGTTTTCTCCTACAATGAGCAGTTCTTC
cdr3_aa: CASRGLAGVFSYNEQFF
clone_size: few
j_call: TRBJ2-1
d_call: TRBD2
v_call: TRBV7-2

cdr3_nt: TGTGCCAGCAGCGTAGTGGAGGGAGGGCCTATAACAGATACGCAGTATTTT
cdr3_aa: CASSVVEGGPITDTQYF
clone_size: NA
j_call: TRBJ2-3
d_call: TRBD2
v_call: TRBV9

cdr3_nt: TGCGCCAGCAGCGAGAGCCCGGACCCGAACACTGAAGCTTTCTTT
cdr3_aa: CASSESPDPNTEAFF
clone_size: many
j_call: TRBJ1-1
d_call: NA
v_call: TRBV4-3

cdr3_nt: TGCAGCGCCGTCCCAGCGGGAGGAGGTAATGAGCAGTTCTTC
cdr3_aa: CSAVPAGGGNEQFF
clone_size: NA
j_call: TRBJ2-1
d_call: TRBD2
v_call: TRBV29-1

cdr3_nt: TGCAGTGCAGGGGGAAACACTGAAGCTTTCTTT
cdr3_aa: CSAGGNTEAFF
clone_size: few
j_call: TRBJ1-1
d_call: NA
v_call: TRBV20-1

cdr3_nt: TGTGCCAGCAGTGTTAGGAATGAGCAGTTCTTC
cdr3_aa: CASSVRNEQFF
clone_size: many
j_call: TRBJ2-1
d_call: NA
v_call: TRBV6-5

cdr3_nt: TGTGCCAGCAGGGCGACAGTGCTTCAGCCCCAGCATTTT
cdr3_aa: CASRATVLQPQHF
clone_size: NA
j_call: TRBJ1-5
d_call: NA
v_call: TRBV6-1

cdr3_nt: TGTGCCAGCAGCCCGGGCCTGTTGGTGAAACAGCCCCAGCATTTT
cdr3_aa: CASSPGLLVKQPQHF
clone_size: NA
j_call: TRBJ1-5
d_call: NA
v_call: TRBV6-2/TRBV6-3

cdr3_nt: TGTGCCAGCAGCAACCAGGGGCTGAACACCGGGGAGCTGTTTTTT
cdr3_aa: CASSNQGLNTGELFF
clone_size: many
j_call: TRBJ2-2
d_call: NA
v_call: TRBV7-2

cdr3_nt: TGTGCCAGCAGCCTTCGGACTAGCGGGAGGTCAAATGAGCAGTTCTTC
cdr3_aa: CASSLRTSGRSNEQFF
clone_size: few
j_call: TRBJ2-1
d_call: TRBD2
v_call: TRBV7-2

cdr3_nt: TGTGCCAGCAGCGTGGTCGGGGATAATTCACCCCTCCACTTT
cdr3_aa: CASSVVGDNSPLHF
clone_size: NA
j_call: TRBJ1-6
d_call: NA
v_call: TRBV9

cdr3_nt: TGTGCCACCAGCTCACCGCCCGGGACTGAAGCTTTCTTT
cdr3_aa: CATSSPPGTEAFF
clone_size: few
j_call: TRBJ1-1
d_call: NA
v_call: TRBV15

cdr3_nt: TGTGCCATCAGTGAGTCGCGGGGATCCTTAGCCAAAAACATTCAGTACTTC
cdr3_aa: CAISESRGSLAKNIQYF
clone_size: few
j_call: TRBJ2-4
d_call: NA
v_call: TRBV10-3

cdr3_nt: TGCAGTGCGCGACCGGGACTAGGAGACAATGAGCAGTTCTTC
cdr3_aa: CSARPGLGDNEQFF
clone_size: NA
j_call: TRBJ2-1
d_call: TRBD2
v_call: TRBV20-1

cdr3_nt: TGTGCCAGCAGTGAACGGGTTACAGGGCCCACTGAAGCTTTCTTT
cdr3_aa: CASSERVTGPTEAFF
clone_size: few
j_call: TRBJ1-1
d_call: NA
v_call: TRBV25-1

cdr3_nt: TGTGCCAGCGGACTAGCGGGAGGCAATGAGCAGTTCTTC
cdr3_aa: CASGLAGGNEQFF
clone_size: NA
j_call: TRBJ2-1
d_call: TRBD2
v_call: TRBV6-2/TRBV6-3

cdr3_nt: TGCAGCGCCTCCATGAGCAATCAGCCCCAGCATTTT
cdr3_aa: CSASMSNQPQHF
clone_size: few
j_call: TRBJ1-5
d_call: NA
v_call: TRBV29-1

cdr3_nt: TGTGCCAGCAGCTTAGGGGATGGCGGGAGGAAACAAGAGACCCAGTACTTC
cdr3_aa: CASSLGDGGRKQETQYF
clone_size: NA
j_call: TRBJ2-5
d_call: TRBD2
v_call: TRBV7-9

cdr3_nt: TGCGCCAGCAGCAGCGAGACGGGGGGCTCTCAGCCCCAGCATTTT
cdr3_aa: CASSSETGGSQPQHF
clone_size: NA
j_call: TRBJ1-5
d_call: NA
v_call: TRBV4-3

cdr3_nt: TGTGCCAGCAGTTACGGACAGATGTCTACTATTGAAGCTTTCTTT
cdr3_aa: CASSYGQMSTIEAFF
clone_size: NA
j_call: TRBJ1-1
d_call: NA
v_call: TRBV6-2/TRBV6-3